Below are 11 T cell receptor beta chains sequenced from a single sample in a study of T-cell memory formation after mild COVID-19. TCRdb fed the 5' RACE reads into MiXCR, producing one record per CDR3 protein. There are around 310,000 distinct CDR3 sequences in the sample; less than 25% occur only once, and approximately 22% lies in the top ten. Sequencing used PBMCs or a T cell subset sorted from them (not recorded which). The receptors shown here come from a man younger than 35 who had mild COVID-19 (a few samples of this study predate the infection). Cell type and time point are not known.

V and J are TRBV9 and TRBJ2-1, with 12 bases lining up with TRBD2. This CDR3 has 16 residues. Trimming took 4 bases from V and 9 from J; bases not matched to a gene: 11. Germline CDR1 SGDLS, CDR2 YYNGEE. The CDR3 DNA follows: TGTGCCAGCAGCCCTGGGACTAGCGGGTGGGGTGGTGAGCAGTTCTTC. Its translation is CASSPGTSGWGGEQFF.

In its sample, this clonotype was seen a few times. The chain has TRBV16 and TRBJ1-2, with TRBD1 as a possible D gene (6 bases). This CDR3 spans 13 amino acids. Trimming took 1 base from V and 4 from J, leaving 7 bases between them. CDR1 and CDR2 (germline): KGHSY, FQNENV. The CDR3: CASSQWTVYGYTF. CDR3 DNA sequence: TGTGCCAGCAGCCAATGGACAGTCTATGGCTACACCTTC.

The V call is TRBV6-2 or TRBV6-3, the J call TRBJ2-3, with D possibly being TRBD2 (5 bases). The V end lost 2 bases, the J end lost 14 bases, and 14 bases lay between the germline ends. Germline CDR1 MNHEY, CDR2 SVGEGT. The CDR3 runs 12 residues. The CDR3: CASSYEGRILYF. The DNA for the CDR3 is TGTGCCAGCAGTTACGAGGGTAGAATATTGTATTTT.

This clonotype showed up just a few times. The genes are TRBV27 and TRBJ2-3; no reliable D call. Trimming removed 1 base from V and 4 bases from J, with 9 bases in between. Germline CDR1 and CDR2: MNHEY and SMNVEV (reference sequence). The CDR3 runs to 14 residues. The CDR3 loop reads CASSLWSSSDTQYF. The CDR3 DNA reads TGTGCCAGCAGTTTATGGTCCAGCTCAGATACGCAGTATTTT.

The chain has TRBV27 and TRBJ2-3, with TRBD2 as a possible D gene (5 bases). Looked up from germline, CDR1 is MNHEY and CDR2 is SMNVEV (reference sequence). The CDR3 runs to 14 residues. V lost 6 bases and J lost 2, with 12 bases in between. The CDR3 loop reads CASSHGGTTDTQYF. In nucleotides, the CDR3 is TGTGCCAGCAGCCACGGAGGAACCACAGATACGCAGTATTTT.

The chain has TRBV28 and TRBJ1-5; 9 nucleotides match TRBD1. The CDR3 has 14 residues. The V gene end was trimmed by 7 bases and the J gene end by 8 bases; junction bases not matched to a gene: 9. Germline-derived CDR1 and CDR2 are MDHEN and SYDVKM. This CDR3 is CASTGQGKREPQHF. The CDR3 DNA reads as TGTGCCAGCACGGGACAGGGTAAGAGGGAGCCCCAGCATTTT.

In regard to this clonotype: Germline and junction disagree at one end, which may indicate a read error. The V gene is TRBV6-2 or TRBV6-3, the J gene TRBJ1-5; tentatively, D is TRBD1 (5 bases). Germline V gene sequence: CDR1 MNHEY, CDR2 SVGEGT. The CDR3 has 14 residues. Here the CDR3 DNA reads TGTGCCAGCAGAGCCGGGGCTAGCAATCAGCACCAGCATTTT. Its protein is CASRAGASNQHQHF.

This clonotype was detected a few times. This chain joins TRBV6-5 and TRBJ2-7; D remains ambiguous. This CDR3 is built from 13 residues. V gave up 2 bases and J gave up 3 bases, with 8 bases separating them. Per germline, CDR1 MNHEY and CDR2 SVGAGI. CDR3 amino acids: CASSYISGYEQYF. The CDR3 DNA reads as TGTGCCAGCAGTTACATCTCGGGCTACGAGCAGTACTTC.

This clonotype was recorded a few times. The rearrangement joins TRBV5-1 to TRBJ2-7, with 7 bases fitting TRBD1. Germline CDR1 and CDR2: SGHRS and YFSETQ. The CDR3 length is 14 residues. Trimming removed 4 bases from V and 3 bases from J; junction bases left unmatched: 7. The CDR3 here is CASSGDREYYEQYF. As DNA, the CDR3 is TGCGCCAGCAGCGGAGACAGGGAATACTACGAGCAGTACTTC. The full variable domain, rest sourced from reference TRBV5-1 and TRBJ2-7, is KAGVTQTPRYLIKTRGQQVTLSCSPISGHRSVSWYQQTPGQGLQFLFEYFSETQRNKGNFPGRFSGRQFSNSRSEMNVSTLELGDSALYLCASSGDREYYEQYFGPGTRLTVT.

In this sample, this clonotype turned up a few times. The chain is built from TRBV20-1 and TRBJ2-7, with TRBD1 matching 7 bases. The CDR3 sequence is 11 residues long. Germline lookup yields CDR1 DFQATT and CDR2 SNEGSKA (reference sequence). The junction had 3 bases not matched to a gene; V was cut back by 3 bases and J by 7 bases. CDR3 coding DNA: TGCAGTGCTAGGGGCAGGGGGGAGCAGTACTTC. Its translation is CSARGRGEQYF.

V and J are TRBV7-6 and TRBJ1-2; D is unclear. The CDR3 is 12 amino acids. The V and J ends lost 10 bases and 5 bases respectively, with 14 bases between them. Germline CDR1 is SGHVS and CDR2 is FNYEAQ. The CDR3 here is CATSHGPYGYTF. CDR3 bases: TGTGCCACCTCCCATGGGCCATATGGCTACACCTTC.